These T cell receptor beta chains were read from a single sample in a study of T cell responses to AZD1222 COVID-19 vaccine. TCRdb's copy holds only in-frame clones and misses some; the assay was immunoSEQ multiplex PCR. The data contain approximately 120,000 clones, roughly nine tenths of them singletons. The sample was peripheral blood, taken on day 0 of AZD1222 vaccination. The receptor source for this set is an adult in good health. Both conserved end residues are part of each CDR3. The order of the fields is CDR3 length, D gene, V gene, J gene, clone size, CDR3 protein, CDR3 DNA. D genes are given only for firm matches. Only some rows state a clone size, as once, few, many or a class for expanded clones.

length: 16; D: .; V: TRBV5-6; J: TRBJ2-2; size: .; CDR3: CASSKVWRLNTGELFF; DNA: TGTGCCAGCAGCAAGGTGTGGAGGCTGAACACCGGGGAGCTGTTTTTT
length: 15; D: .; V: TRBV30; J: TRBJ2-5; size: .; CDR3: CAWSVARLLQETQYF; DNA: TGTGCCTGGAGTGTAGCCCGATTGTTACAAGAGACCCAGTACTTC
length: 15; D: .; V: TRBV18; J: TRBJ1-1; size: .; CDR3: CASSPPGGGLGEAFF; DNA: TGTGCCAGCTCACCACCAGGCGGGGGGCTGGGTGAAGCTTTCTTT
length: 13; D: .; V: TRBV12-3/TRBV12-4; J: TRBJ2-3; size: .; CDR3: CASSLPPADTQYF; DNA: TGTGCCAGCAGTTTACCCCCCGCAGATACGCAGTATTTT
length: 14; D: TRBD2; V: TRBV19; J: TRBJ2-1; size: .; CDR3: CASGGLDARNEQFF; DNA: TGTGCCAGTGGTGGACTAGATGCTCGCAATGAGCAGTTCTTC
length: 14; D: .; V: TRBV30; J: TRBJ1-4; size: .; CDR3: CAWSVGAGIRKLFF; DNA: TGTGCCTGGAGTGTCGGGGCGGGAATCCGAAAACTGTTTTTT
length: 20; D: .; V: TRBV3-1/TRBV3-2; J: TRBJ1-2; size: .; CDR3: CASTDAFVIDSRTPNYGYTF; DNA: TGTGCCAGCACCGACGCATTTGTGATAGACTCGCGAACCCCTAACTATGGCTACACCTTC
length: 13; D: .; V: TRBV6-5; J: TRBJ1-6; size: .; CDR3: CASSYSSGPPLHF; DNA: TGTGCCAGCAGTTACTCATCAGGGCCACCCCTCCACTTT
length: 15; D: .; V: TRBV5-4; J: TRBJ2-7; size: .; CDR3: CASSLDAASSYEQYF; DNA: TGTGCCAGCAGCTTGGATGCAGCCAGCTCCTACGAGCAGTACTTC
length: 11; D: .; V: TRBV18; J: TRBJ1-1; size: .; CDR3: CASSPGSEAFF; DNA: TGTGCCAGCTCACCGGGCAGTGAAGCTTTCTTT
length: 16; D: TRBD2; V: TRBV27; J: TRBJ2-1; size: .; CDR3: CASSGAGGLVINEQFF; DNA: TGTGCCAGCAGTGGAGCGGGGGGGCTGGTAATCAATGAGCAGTTCTTC
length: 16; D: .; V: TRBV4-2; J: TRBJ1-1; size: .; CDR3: CASSQEEYKGNTEAFF; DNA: TGTGCCAGCAGCCAAGAGGAGTATAAGGGGAACACTGAAGCTTTCTTT
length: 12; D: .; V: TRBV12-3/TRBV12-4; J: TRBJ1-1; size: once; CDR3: CASRIGGTEAFF; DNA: TGTGCCAGCAGGATCGGGGGGACTGAAGCTTTCTTT
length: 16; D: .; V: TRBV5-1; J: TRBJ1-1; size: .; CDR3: CASSDTPAGLNTEAFF; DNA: TGCGCCAGCAGCGACACCCCCGCAGGCCTGAACACTGAAGCTTTCTTT
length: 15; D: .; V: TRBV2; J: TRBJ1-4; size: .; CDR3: CASSDPGGEASRLFF; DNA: TGTGCCAGCAGTGACCCGGGGGGGGAAGCGAGTAGGCTGTTTTTT
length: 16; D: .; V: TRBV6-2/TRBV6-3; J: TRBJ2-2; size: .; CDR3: CASSPRARGGPGELFF; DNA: TGTGCCAGCAGTCCCAGGGCCCGTGGGGGGCCAGGGGAGCTGTTTTTT
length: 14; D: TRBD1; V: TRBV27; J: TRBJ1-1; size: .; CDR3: CASRTGETNTEAFF; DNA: TGTGCCAGCCGGACAGGGGAAACGAACACTGAAGCTTTCTTT
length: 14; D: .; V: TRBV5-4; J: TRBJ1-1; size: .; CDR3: CASSFLGSETEAFF; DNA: TGTGCCAGCAGCTTCTTGGGCTCGGAAACTGAAGCTTTCTTT
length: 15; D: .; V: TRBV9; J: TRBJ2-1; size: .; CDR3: CASRRGSGSLDEQFF; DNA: TGTGCCAGCAGGAGGGGAAGCGGATCTCTAGATGAGCAGTTCTTC
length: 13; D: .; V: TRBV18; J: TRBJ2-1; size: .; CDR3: CASSPGPDNEQFF; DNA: TGTGCCAGCTCACCGGGACCCGACAATGAGCAGTTCTTC